The TCR beta chain under discussion was sequenced for a study of long-term antiretroviral therapy in people with HIV (dated by TCRdb to the early 2020s). For context, the study as a whole: The earliest samples were collected about a decade before the 2015 WHO recommendation for immediate ART, when ART was typically delayed until CD4 counts fell. Of the 30 participants with HIV, some 12 were female. The cohort contributed about 200 cryopreserved PBMC samples from 25 to 35 adults with confirmed HIV infection, collected serially over a mean of about six years (range 1-12). This retrospective serial study examined whether starting ART and sustained HIV suppression were associated with changes in the composition and diversity of the TRB repertoire in peripheral blood. No cross-contamination during QIAcube processing was shown when test extractions of a monoclonal T-cell line were performed alongside 33 polyclonal samples.

Measured from the cysteine to the phenylalanine, the CDR3 is 21 residues long. Of all the DNA, just the CDR3 is kept, 63 bases in frame from base 1. From a lookup of the germline V gene, CDR1 and CDR2 are MGHRA and YSYEKL. The V end gives up 4 bases and the J end 0 bases, leaving 16 bases in the junction not matched to a gene. Beyond this particular receptor, the publication reports: Narrower CDR3 length ranges were observed in HIV repertoires than in controls, and an antigen-experienced repertoire with only a slight naive shift after ART was suggested by the network structure. Starting ART was linked to a significant rise in TRB diversity, yet even after long-term ART the diversity remained significantly lower than in transplant donor controls. Since PBMC availability was limited, sequencing covered only the TCR beta chain, with no alpha chain pairing. At every time point, the repertoire was dominated by expanded TRB clones first identified before ART initiation, although this dominance fluctuated and, in many PLHIV, declined after ART. The samples were dated from the mid-2000s to the late 2010s, and the ART regimens that were used may be less effective than current ART regimens. No data were available on ART adherence, viral resistance or therapy changes, limiting inferences about post-ART repertoire changes. Unsorted PBMC were profiled instead of sorted CD4+ and CD8+ T cells because pre-ART samples had limited cell numbers.

Of note for this clone: Its antigen is not yet known. No base-level quality is on record; no much larger clone is a single base apart.

To be included, a participant needed at least one PBMC sample from before ART initiation plus at least two post-ART samples. Treatment was received in the United States of America by all participants with HIV. Before DNA extraction, cryopreserved samples containing about 0.95-10 million PBMC were thawed and washed. At the time of the earliest PBMC sample, participants with HIV were aged between 23 and 54 years. Each participant contributed PBMC samples from 1-4 timepoints before ART initiation and 2-8 timepoints after ART initiation, with a median of 7 samples. For every participant, serial HIV viral load, CD4+ T-cell count, ART history and demographic data were obtained. Genomic DNA was extracted from unsorted PBMC with a Qiagen kit on a QIAcube, with processing performed in batches of 12 samples. The immunoSEQ hsTCRB v3.0 assay was used at survey level resolution for TRB variable region sequencing. TRB sequencing targeted a depth of about 40,000-55,000 T-cell genomes per sample. An Illumina MiSeq with a v3 150-cycle kit was used to sequence the pooled TRB libraries. The original pipeline was this. Repertoire analysis ran in R within a reproducible Nextflow workflow covering QC, data transformation and analysis. LymphoSeq2, an R package for exploring AIRR-Seq data, was used to implement the custom analyses. A few samples that produced fewer than 5000 total TRB sequences were removed, so 150 to 200 HIV repertoires were analyzed. Among the roughly 180 retained HIV repertoires, 55 to 65 were collected before ART initiation and 120 to 140 after ART initiation. Each repertoire was downsampled to 5000 TRB nucleotide sequences, and summary statistics were averaged across 100 downsampling iterations. Only TRB sequences with CDR3 regions of at least seven amino acids were retained for analysis. Two measures captured diversity: a Shannon entropy-derived clonality score and the Gini coefficient. In repertoire networks, the top 5000 CDR3 amino acid sequences were linked whenever an edit distance of one separated two sequences. For TRB CDR3 amino acid sequences, antigen specificity groups and MHC restriction were predicted with GLIPH2. CDR3 amino acid sequences were matched against VDJdb and McPAS-TCR to flag known CMV, EBV, HIV or tissue antigen associations. Pre-ART, post-ART and control groups were compared with Wilcoxon signed-rank tests and Holm-Bonferroni correction. TCRdb took over this immuneACCESS table, retaining in-frame rearrangements with V and J assigned. Such tables are incomplete; in checked studies, under half of the missing clones stem from an unresolved V gene, and the remainder is unexplained. V and J calls and clone size come straight from that table; D and trimming were deduced from the DNA. A total of more than 20,000 clones appear in this sample, about 85% of them only once. The ten largest clones add up to about 9.5% of the sample.

The material sequenced was unsorted PBMCs, taken 2.3 years after starting antiretroviral therapy. The rearrangement combines TRBV4-1 with TRBJ2-2; TRBD2 aligns with 11 central bases. This sequence originates from a middle-aged man with HIV. The DNA reads as follows: TGCGCCAGCAGCCCCCCAGGGGTGCTAGCTAGCGGGAGGTCGAACACCGGGGAGCTGTTTTTT. It is translated as CASSPPGVLASGRSNTGELFF.